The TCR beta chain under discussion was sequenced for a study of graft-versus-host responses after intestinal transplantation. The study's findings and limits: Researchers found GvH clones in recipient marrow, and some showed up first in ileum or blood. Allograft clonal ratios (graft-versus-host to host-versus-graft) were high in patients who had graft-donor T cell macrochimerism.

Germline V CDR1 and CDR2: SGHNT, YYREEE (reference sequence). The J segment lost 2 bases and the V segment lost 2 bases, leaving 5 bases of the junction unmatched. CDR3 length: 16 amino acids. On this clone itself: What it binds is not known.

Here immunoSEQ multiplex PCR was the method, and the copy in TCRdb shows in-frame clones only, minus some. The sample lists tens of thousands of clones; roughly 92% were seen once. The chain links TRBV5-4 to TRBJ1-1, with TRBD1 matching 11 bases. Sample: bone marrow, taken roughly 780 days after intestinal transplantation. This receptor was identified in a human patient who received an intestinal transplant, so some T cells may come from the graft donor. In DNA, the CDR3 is TGTGCCAGCAGCTTAGGGACAGGGGGGTCAAACACTGAAGCTTTCTTT. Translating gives CASSLGTGGSNTEAFF.